This passage covers 17 T cell receptor beta chains from one sample sequenced in a study of T cell repertoires in cytomegalovirus infection. TCRdb re-called the reads with MiXCR, one entry per CDR3 protein. The sample has around 250,000 distinct CDR3 sequences, 17% seen once; the top ten hold approximately 51%. The specimen was CD8+ T cells from PBMCs. These receptors all come from a human donor in good health (CMV status not recorded). Some clones in this sample may be carry-over from other donors' samples.

This clonotype was found many times. The gene calls are TRBV5-4 and TRBJ2-1; no definite D call. CDR3 length: 16 residues. Germline V gene sequence: CDR1 SGHNT, CDR2 YYREEE (reference sequence). Trimming cost V 4 bases and J 2 bases, with 16 bases left between them. CDR3 bases: TGTGCCAGCAGCCCGGACCCTTTTTTCACCTACAATGAGCAGTTCTTC. Residues: CASSPDPFFTYNEQFF.

The table lists this clonotype with a few counts. The chain couples TRBV4-3 to TRBJ2-2, with a tentative D call TRBD2 (5 bases). Germline V lookup: CDR1 LGHNA, CDR2 YSLEER. V was pared by 4 bases and J by 3 bases, with 9 bases between. The CDR3 length is 14 residues. CDR3 nucleotides: TGCGCCAGCAGCCTCAACGGGGACACCGGGGAGCTGTTTTTT. The encoded protein is CASSLNGDTGELFF.

This clonotype has a handful of counts. This chain joins TRBV20-1 and TRBJ1-5, with TRBD1 as a possible D gene (6 bases). This CDR3 region has 13 residues. Deletions cut 7 bases from V and 6 bases from J, with 16 bases between. CDR1 and CDR2 (germline): DFQATT, SNEGSKA (reference sequence). Here the CDR3 reads CSVTEGGFQPQHF. The CDR3 DNA reads TGCAGTGTCACAGAAGGGGGTTTTCAGCCCCAGCATTTT.

This chain links TRBV12-3 or TRBV12-4 with TRBJ2-2; D possibly uses TRBD1 or TRBD2 (5 bases each). This CDR3 spans 17 amino acids. V gave up 0 bases and J gave up 2 bases, with 13 bases separating them. CDR3 residues: CASSLASGLGNTGELFF. The CDR3 DNA sequence: TGTGCCAGCAGTTTAGCGTCGGGGCTAGGAAACACCGGGGAGCTGTTTTTT.

This clonotype was recorded many times. This chain uses TRBV6-2 or TRBV6-3 with TRBJ2-7, with D unclear. This CDR3 has 11 amino acids. The germline V and J ends were trimmed by 3 bases and 5 bases, with 5 bases remaining between them. The germline gives CDR1 MNHEY, CDR2 SVGEGT. The CDR3 loop reads CASSYPNEQYF. CDR3 DNA: TGTGCCAGCAGTTATCCCAACGAGCAGTACTTC.

This clonotype has only a few counts. V usage is TRBV5-4 and J usage is TRBJ1-2; no clear D. CDR1 and CDR2 from the germline V gene are SGHNT and YYREEE (reference sequence). This CDR3 region has 15 residues. The germline V and J ends were trimmed by 0 bases and 5 bases, with 14 bases remaining between them. CDR3 sequence (DNA): TGTGCCAGCAGCTTGGAACAGTCTTTTGGTTATGGCTACACCTTC. This encodes CASSLEQSFGYGYTF. The variable domain in full, with the rest retrieved from reference TRBV5-4 and TRBJ1-2, is ETGVTQSPTHLIKTRGQQVTLRCSSQSGHNTVSWYQQALGQGPQFIFQYYREEENGRGNFPPRFSGLQFPNYSSELNVNALELDDSALYLCASSLEQSFGYGYTFGSGTRLTVV.

This clonotype was counted many times. V usage is TRBV7-2 and J usage is TRBJ1-6; D gene unclear. From germline, CDR1 is SGHTA and CDR2 FQGNSA. Trimming removed 6 bases from V and 1 base from J, with 13 bases in between. The CDR3 is 16 residues long. In DNA, the CDR3 is TGTGCCAGCAGATACCCCGGGGAATCCTATAATTCACCCCTCCACTTT. Its protein product is CASRYPGESYNSPLHF.

This clonotype was picked up many times. CDR3 region: CASSEPGTGSYEQYF. The CDR3 coding sequence is TGTGCCAGCAGTGAACCCGGGACAGGGTCCTACGAGCAGTACTTC. J is TRBJ2-7 and V is TRBV2; 9 nucleotides match TRBD1. In germline, CDR1 is SNHLY, CDR2 FYNNEI. CDR3 length: 15 residues. The V segment lost 2 bases and the J segment 1 base; nucleotides outside the gene matches: 3.

The chain combines TRBV5-5 with TRBJ2-1, with D possibly matching TRBD2 (5 bases). Between the trimmed V and J ends, which lost 1 base and 5 bases, there was a span of 7 bases. Per the germline V gene, CDR1 is SGHKS and CDR2 is YYEKEE (reference sequence). The CDR3 spans 13 residues. This CDR3 is CASSLWENNEQFF. CDR3 bases: TGTGCCAGCAGCTTGTGGGAGAACAATGAGCAGTTCTTC.

This clonotype was recorded many times. J is TRBJ2-7 and V is TRBV12-3 or TRBV12-4; the match to TRBD2 covers 7 bases. This CDR3 contains 13 residues. V trimming: 3 bases; J trimming: 6 bases; junction bases outside the gene matches: 5. CDR3 DNA sequence: TGTGCCAGCAGTTTGAGCGGGACGGCCGAGCAGTACTTC. The encoded protein is CASSLSGTAEQYF.

This clonotype was counted between two and nine times. The chain joins TRBV7-1 to TRBJ2-7; D gene ambiguous. TRBV7-1 is noted as an ORF with a role that remains uncertain. The V and J ends lost 3 bases and 1 base respectively, with 13 bases between them. The length of the CDR3 is 15 residues. DNA of the CDR3: TGTGCCAGCAGCTCCCCTATCGGTGAGTCCTACGAGCAGTACTTC. It codes for CASSSPIGESYEQYF.

This clonotype turned up a few times. The chain couples TRBV25-1 to TRBJ1-1; no clear D. Between the trimmed V and J ends, which lost 1 base and 1 base, there was a span of 1 base. The CDR3 totals 12 residues. Germline values: CDR1 MGHDK, CDR2 SYGVNS. CDR3 coding DNA: TGTGCCAGCAGTGAATGGAACACTGAAGCTTTCTTT. Translating gives CASSEWNTEAFF.

V gene TRBV5-1 combines with J gene TRBJ1-1; no firm D call. Looked up from germline, CDR1 is SGHRS and CDR2 is YFSETQ. This CDR3 is 14 amino acids long. V was shortened by 0 bases and J by 2 bases, with 8 bases between the two germline ends. CDR3 residues: CASSLVMDNTEAFF. The CDR3 region has the DNA TGCGCCAGCAGCTTGGTCATGGATAACACTGAAGCTTTCTTT.

This clonotype was found many times. The chain recombines TRBV25-1 with TRBJ2-3; the D gene is possibly TRBD1 (5 bases). The germline CDR1 and CDR2 sequences are MGHDK and SYGVNS. V lost 3 bases and J lost 9, with 16 bases in between. The CDR3 is 14 residues long. The CDR3 nucleotides read TGTGCCAGCAGTGATATGGTCCAGGGTGGAACGCAGTATTTT. This gives the protein CASSDMVQGGTQYF.

This clonotype turned up a few times. The V and J genes are TRBV28 and TRBJ2-1; no reliable D call. The germline V and J ends were trimmed by 8 bases and 0 bases, with 11 bases remaining between them. Germline CDR1 is MDHEN and CDR2 is SYDVKM. The length of the CDR3 is 14 residues. CDR3 protein: CASLMGSSYNEQFF. CDR3 DNA sequence: TGTGCCAGCCTAATGGGAAGCTCCTACAATGAGCAGTTCTTC.

The chain has TRBV15 and TRBJ2-5, with 11 positions matching TRBD1. In germline, CDR1 is LNHNV, CDR2 YYDKDF (reference sequence). The CDR3 is 18 residues long. V dropped 0 bases and J dropped 4; count of bases not matched to a gene: 10. CDR3 coding DNA: TGTGCCACCAGCAGAGATCAAAGGGGGACAGGGGGGTCAGAGACCCAGTACTTC. It specifies CATSRDQRGTGGSETQYF.

A few counts support this clonotype. The rearrangement uses TRBV9 and TRBJ2-7; a possible D gene is TRBD1 (5 bases). There are 14 residues in the CDR3. Germline CDR1 is SGDLS and CDR2 is YYNGEE. V lost 4 bases to trimming and J lost 3 bases, with 14 bases between them. The CDR3 sequence is CASSSRTSFYEQYF. In DNA, the CDR3 is TGTGCCAGCAGCTCCCGGACATCTTTCTACGAGCAGTACTTC.